What follows are 6 T cell receptor beta chains derived from one specimen sequenced in a study of T cell responses to AZD1222 COVID-19 vaccine. Libraries were prepared by immunoSEQ multiplex PCR; TCRdb keeps only in-frame clonotypes and omits some of them. The sample lists 100,000 to 150,000 clones; approximately 91% were seen once. Sample: peripheral blood, taken on day 0 of AZD1222 vaccination. The source of these receptors is an adult in good health.

The V call is TRBV10-2, the J call TRBJ1-2; 8 nucleotides line up with TRBD1. Germline V gene data show CDR1 as WSHSY and CDR2 as SAAADI. CDR3 length equals 15 residues. V gave up 2 bases and J gave up 4 bases; unmatched junction bases: 6. DNA for the CDR3: TGCGCCAGCAGTGAGCGACAGGGGAGGAGCTATGGCTACACCTTC. The encoded protein is CASSERQGRSYGYTF.

This chain uses TRBV27 with TRBJ1-2; D gene ambiguous. V lost 0 bases and J lost 2, with 13 bases in between. Germline CDR1 and CDR2: MNHEY and SMNVEV (reference sequence). The CDR3 runs to 16 residues. CDR3: CASSLSARMENYGYTF. DNA for the CDR3: TGTGCCAGCAGTTTATCAGCCAGGATGGAAAACTATGGCTACACCTTC.

The chain combines TRBV6-6 with TRBJ2-1, with a possible D match to TRBD1 (6 bases). CDR1 is MNHNY and CDR2 is SVGAGI in the germline V gene (reference sequence). V was trimmed by 2 bases and J by 10 bases, leaving 6 bases between them. This CDR3 comprises 11 residues. In DNA, the CDR3 is TGTGCCAGCAGTTACCAGGGGGAGCAGTTCTTC. Its translation is CASSYQGEQFF.

The J gene is TRBJ2-7, the V gene TRBV6-5, with a weak D call TRBD1 (6 bases). The germline V gene has CDR1 MNHEY and CDR2 SVGAGI. CDR3 length: 14 amino acids. The ends were cut back, 6 bases at V and 6 bases at J, with 18 bases in the middle. The CDR3 loop is CASRKYREIIEQYF. In DNA form, the CDR3 reads TGTGCCAGCAGGAAATACAGGGAGATAATCGAGCAGTACTTC.

Notes on this clone: At one of its ends the junction is not consistent with the germline gene, which may arise from a read error. The chain carries TRBV2 and TRBJ1-6; D unclear. CDR1 is SNHLY and CDR2 is FYNNEI in the germline V gene. The length of the CDR3 is 11 residues. The CDR3 bases are TGTGCCAGCACCGATAACTCACCCCTCCACTTT. Translating it yields CASTDNSPLHF.

The rearrangement uses TRBV13 and TRBJ1-2; TRBD1 agrees at 9 bases. The ends lost 5 bases at V and 1 base at J; junction bases unmatched: 8. Germline V gene lookup returns CDR1 PRHDT and CDR2 FYEKMQ (reference sequence). This CDR3 is built from 16 residues. The CDR3 DNA reads as TGTGCCAGCAGCGACAGGGGGGAAGGAGTTAACTATGGCTACACCTTC. Its protein is CASSDRGEGVNYGYTF.